This T cell receptor (beta chain) came from a study of blood T cell repertoires in COVID-19. CDR1 SGHDT and CDR2 YYEEEE come from the germline V gene. Trimming took 3 bases from V and 2 from J, leaving 9 bases between them. The CDR3 consists of 13 residues. Profiling relied on immunoSEQ multiplex PCR, and the TCRdb table lists in-frame clones only, not all of them. The data contain some 39,000 clones, 65% to 80% of them seen just once; the ten biggest clones take up about 29%. Sequencing input: peripheral blood. The chain links TRBV5-6 to TRBJ2-7, with D tentatively TRBD1 (5 bases). The receptor's source is a man of 80 years or more with acute or convalescent COVID-19. CDR3 sequence (DNA): TGTGCCAGCAGCTCTACGACAGCCTACGAGCAGTACTTC. Protein product: CASSSTTAYEQYF.